Below, 31 T cell receptor beta chains from the same sample are listed, as sequenced in a study of identifying expanded T cells in peripheral blood. The method was immunoSEQ multiplex PCR; TCRdb's version includes in-frame clones alone and lacks a portion of them. The sample lists 55,000 to 60,000 clones, approximately 89% occurring once. Sequenced sample: blood. The receptors shown here come from a person aged 18 to 75 in good health.

The V and J genes are TRBV5-1 and TRBJ2-2, with 11 bases identical to TRBD2. Germline CDR1 reads SGHRS; CDR2 reads YFSETQ. The CDR3 has 16 amino acids. Trimming removed 1 base from V and 8 bases from J; junction bases left unmatched: 7. The DNA for the CDR3 is TGCGCCAGCAGCTTGCAGACTAGCGGGACGGGTGGGGAGCTGTTTTTT. This codes for CASSLQTSGTGGELFF. Full variable domain (rest looked up from reference TRBV5-1 and TRBJ2-2): KAGVTQTPRYLIKTRGQQVTLSCSPISGHRSVSWYQQTPGQGLQFLFEYFSETQRNKGNFPGRFSGRQFSNSRSEMNVSTLELGDSALYLCASSLQTSGTGGELFFGEGSRLTVL.

This chain uses TRBV7-2 with TRBJ2-7; D tentatively reads TRBD1 or TRBD2 (5 bases each). V lost 1 base and J lost 0, with 16 bases in between. Germline V gene lookup returns CDR1 SGHTA and CDR2 FQGNSA. CDR3 length: 17 residues. CDR3 bases: TGTGCCAGCAGCTTAGGTGCAAGACGGGGCCTCTCCTACGAGCAGTACTTC. This codes for CASSLGARRGLSYEQYF.

This chain connects TRBV7-8 to TRBJ2-3, with no clear D. CDR1 is SGHVS and CDR2 is FQNEAQ in the germline V gene. V lost 2 bases and J lost 4, with 10 bases in between. CDR3 length: 14 amino acids. The CDR3 DNA reads TGTGCCAGCAGCTTAAGTGGTCGCGCAGATACGCAGTATTTT. It specifies CASSLSGRADTQYF.

The rearrangement links TRBV7-8 to TRBJ2-1; D tentatively fits TRBD1 or TRBD2 (5 bases each). Germline CDR1 SGHVS, CDR2 FQNEAQ. V lost 1 base, J lost 10 bases, and 8 bases lay in between. The CDR3 has 12 amino acids. CDR3 sequence reads: CASSLEEGEQFF. The CDR3 DNA is TGTGCCAGCAGCTTAGAAGAGGGGGAGCAGTTCTTC.

The V gene is TRBV7-2, the J gene TRBJ1-1; D perhaps matches TRBD1 (6 bases). The CDR3 has 13 residues. V was clipped by 2 bases and J by 3 bases, with 7 bases between them. Germline V CDR1 and CDR2: SGHTA, FQGNSA. In DNA form, the CDR3 reads TGTGCCAGCAGCTTAAGGGGGGACACTGAAGCTTTCTTT. Its protein is CASSLRGDTEAFF.

This chain joins TRBV2 and TRBJ2-2; TRBD2 matches at 7 bases. This CDR3 is built from 14 residues. Germline CDR1 SNHLY, CDR2 FYNNEI. The ends lost 8 bases at V and 0 bases at J; junction bases unmatched: 3. In DNA form, the CDR3 reads TGTGCCAGCCAACTAGCGTCGAACACCGGGGAGCTGTTTTTT. This gives the protein CASQLASNTGELFF.

This rearrangement joins TRBV18 to TRBJ2-1; D unresolved. The CDR3 extends over 13 amino acids. V lost 2 bases to trimming and J lost 6 bases, with 8 bases between them. Per the germline V gene, CDR1 is KGHSH and CDR2 is LQKENI. The CDR3 protein is CASSPSLVNEQFF. CDR3 in DNA: TGTGCCAGCTCACCATCTTTAGTCAATGAGCAGTTCTTC.

DNA for the CDR3: TGTGCCAGCAGCTTAGCGCTTATGGAACAGAAGCAGTTCTTC. This codes for CASSLALMEQKQFF. The V and J genes are TRBV7-2 and TRBJ2-1; D unresolved. Germline CDR1 reads SGHTA; CDR2 reads FQGNSA. Trimming took 0 bases from V and 11 from J, leaving 14 bases between them. The CDR3 is 14 amino acids.

The chain recombines TRBV6-5 with TRBJ2-7; possible D gene TRBD1, 5 bases. Germline V lookup: CDR1 MNHEY, CDR2 SVGAGI. The CDR3 totals 13 residues. The V and J ends lost 5 bases and 2 bases respectively, with 10 bases between them. The CDR3 is CASSDPGTYEQYF. Here the CDR3 DNA reads TGTGCCAGCAGTGACCCAGGGACCTACGAGCAGTACTTC.

This chain connects TRBV6-5 to TRBJ1-4; 7 bases fit TRBD1. This CDR3 has 14 residues. With 6 bases clipped from V and 8 bases from J, the junction kept 9 bases outside the gene matches. Germline V gives CDR1 MNHEY, CDR2 SVGAGI. The CDR3 DNA reads TGTGCCAGCAGCTTAGACAGGGAGAACGAAAAACTGTTTTTT. Translated, it gives CASSLDRENEKLFF.

The chain couples TRBV14 to TRBJ1-1; D is perhaps TRBD1 (5 bases). Trimming pared 0 bases from V and 0 bases from J, leaving 11 bases between. The CDR3 is made up of 16 amino acids. Germline V gene lookup returns CDR1 SGHDN and CDR2 FVKESK. The CDR3 DNA follows: TGTGCCAGCAGCCAAGACCTAGGACACCTGAACACTGAAGCTTTCTTT. As protein: CASSQDLGHLNTEAFF.

The chain carries TRBV12-5 and TRBJ1-1, with D possibly TRBD1 on 6 matching bases. The CDR3 sequence is 13 residues long. Germline V gives CDR1 LGHNT, CDR2 FRNRAP. Trimming shortened V by 7 bases and J by 6 bases, and 15 bases separated the two germline ends. CDR3 amino acids: CASVLRQEAEAFF. The CDR3 nucleotides are TGTGCTAGTGTCCTTAGACAGGAGGCTGAAGCTTTCTTT.

The rearrangement uses TRBV7-8 and TRBJ1-3, with a tentative D call TRBD1 (6 bases). V lost 8 bases, J lost 0 bases, and 17 bases lay in between. The CDR3 runs 16 residues. Germline V gene sequence: CDR1 SGHVS, CDR2 FQNEAQ. As DNA, the CDR3 is TGTGCCAGCGGACCGGGACACCTAATCTCTGGAAACACCATATATTTT. It translates to CASGPGHLISGNTIYF. The complete variable domain, with remaining parts taken from reference TRBV7-8 and TRBJ1-3, reads GAGVSQSPRYKVAKRGQDVALRCDPISGHVSLFWYQQALGQGPEFLTYFQNEAQLDKSGLPSDRFFAERPEGSVSTLKIQRTQQEDSAVYLCASGPGHLISGNTIYFGEGSWLTVV.

J is TRBJ2-1 and V is TRBV18; D is undetermined. Per germline, CDR1 KGHSH and CDR2 LQKENI. V was clipped by 0 bases and J by 0 bases, with 6 bases between them. The CDR3 totals 15 residues. The CDR3 DNA reads TGTGCCAGCTCACCACCTTCGAGCTCCTACAATGAGCAGTTCTTC. This encodes CASSPPSSSYNEQFF.

The chain employs TRBV6-5 and TRBJ2-1; weak D call: TRBD1 (6 bases). V was cut by 6 bases and J by 0 bases, with 12 bases left in between. CDR1 and CDR2 (germline): MNHEY, SVGAGI. The CDR3 contains 15 residues. CDR3 DNA: TGTGCCAGCAGACCTGACAGGCTCTCCTACAATGAGCAGTTCTTC. It is translated as CASRPDRLSYNEQFF.

The chain combines TRBV5-1 with TRBJ2-3; D not resolved. CDR1 and CDR2 (germline): SGHRS, YFSETQ. The CDR3 has 12 amino acids. V lost 0 bases to trimming and J lost 5 bases, with 4 bases between them. In DNA, the CDR3 is TGCGCCAGCAGCTTGGTAGGAGATACGCAGTATTTT. It encodes CASSLVGDTQYF.

The chain links TRBV28 to TRBJ2-7, with TRBD2 as a possible D gene (7 bases). Trimming shortened V by 3 bases and J by 2 bases, and 14 bases separated the two germline ends. CDR3 length: 15 amino acids. Germline loops: CDR1 MDHEN, CDR2 SYDVKM. The CDR3 spells CASSFRGGGPYEQYF. The CDR3 bases are TGTGCCAGCAGTTTCCGAGGGGGGGGCCCCTACGAGCAGTACTTC.

The genes are TRBV5-4 and TRBJ2-3, with 8 bases aligning to TRBD1. The CDR3 is 16 residues long. J gave up 2 bases and V 0 bases, and 5 bases lay outside the gene matches. CDR1 and CDR2 (germline): SGHNT, YYREEE (reference sequence). CDR3: CASSLDYRGVTDTQYF. As DNA, the CDR3 is TGTGCCAGCAGCTTGGACTACAGGGGGGTCACAGATACGCAGTATTTT.

There are a few counts of this clone. Written as DNA, the CDR3 is TGCGCCAGCAGCTTGGTGGGCCCTACAGGGTACACCGGGGAGCTGTTTTTT. Its protein is CASSLVGPTGYTGELFF. The chain is built from TRBV5-1 and TRBJ2-2, with D perhaps matching TRBD1 (6 bases). CDR1 SGHRS and CDR2 YFSETQ come from the germline V gene. V dropped 0 bases and J dropped 3 bases, with 15 bases sitting between them. The CDR3 sequence is 17 residues long.

The CDR3 DNA sequence: TGTGCCAGCAGTGAATACCGTGCAGGGAAAGCCTTCTCTCCTGAAGCTTTCTTT. Its translation: CASSEYRAGKAFSPEAFF. V is TRBV6-1 and J is TRBJ1-1; D is perhaps TRBD1 (5 bases). The CDR3 is 18 residues long. Per germline, CDR1 MNHNS and CDR2 SASEGT. Trimming took off 2 bases at V and 6 bases at J, with 25 bases between the two ends.

This chain uses TRBV6-6 with TRBJ2-7; a possible D gene is TRBD2 (6 bases). The germline gives CDR1 MNHNY, CDR2 SVGAGI (reference sequence). This CDR3 contains 16 residues. V was pared by 0 bases and J by 1 base, with 13 bases between. The CDR3 spells CASSYSGGIGSYEQYF. CDR3 DNA sequence: TGTGCCAGCAGTTACTCCGGGGGAATCGGTTCCTACGAGCAGTACTTC.

The V call is TRBV7-6, the J call TRBJ1-1; D is uncertain. Germline CDR1 is SGHVS and CDR2 is FNYEAQ. V lost 5 bases and J lost 3, with 13 bases in between. The CDR3 consists of 14 residues. CDR3 sequence: CASSTATEHTEAFF. The CDR3 DNA reads TGTGCCAGCAGCACCGCGACGGAGCACACTGAAGCTTTCTTT.

The rearrangement uses TRBV11-2 and TRBJ2-1; no firm D call. Per germline, CDR1 SGHAT and CDR2 FQNNGV. V lost 6 bases, J lost 9 bases, and 9 bases lay in between. CDR3 length: 11 amino acids. The CDR3 coding sequence is TGTGCCAGCAGTTTGATGGGTGAGCAGTTCTTC. This encodes CASSLMGEQFF.

The chain combines TRBV29-1 with TRBJ2-7; 13 positions match TRBD2. This CDR3 contains 13 residues. CDR1 is SQVTM, CDR2 ANQGSEA, per germline. Germline trimming cut 7 bases from V and 2 bases from J; bases unmatched to any gene: 2. CDR3 sequence (DNA): TGCAGCGCCGGGACTAGCGGGACCTACGAGCAGTACTTC. Protein: CSAGTSGTYEQYF.

The V and J genes are TRBV10-3 and TRBJ2-1; a possible D gene is TRBD2 (6 bases). The ends were cut back, 4 bases at V and 6 bases at J, with 19 bases in the middle. The CDR3 consists of 16 residues. CDR1 is ENHRY and CDR2 is SYGVKD in the germline V gene. The CDR3 bases are TGTGCCATCAGTGTTTTAGCGGAGGAGGCCCGCAATGAGCAGTTCTTC. Amino acid sequence: CAISVLAEEARNEQFF.

The gene calls are TRBV2 and TRBJ2-3; D remains ambiguous. Deletions cut 5 bases from V and 4 bases from J, with 4 bases between. Germline CDR1 SNHLY, CDR2 FYNNEI. The CDR3 extends over 11 amino acids. Here the CDR3 reads CASSSADTQYF. As DNA, the CDR3 is TGTGCCAGCAGTTCCGCAGATACGCAGTATTTT.

This chain connects TRBV10-3 to TRBJ2-7; D may correspond to TRBD1 or TRBD2 (5 bases each). In germline, CDR1 is ENHRY, CDR2 SYGVKD. This CDR3 spans 15 amino acids. Trimming removed 2 bases at V and 0 bases at J, with 11 bases between. The CDR3 DNA sequence: TGTGCCATCAGTGAGAGGGGCGAGGGCTCCTACGAGCAGTACTTC. It is translated as CAISERGEGSYEQYF.

The chain links TRBV19 to TRBJ1-2, with D unclear. The germline V gene has CDR1 LNHDA and CDR2 SQIVND (reference sequence). This CDR3 has 15 amino acids. Between the trimmed V and J ends, which lost 0 bases and 3 bases, there was a span of 11 bases. The CDR3 DNA sequence: TGTGCCAGTAGTATAGACGGAAGTTTCGACTATGGCTACACCTTC. Protein sequence: CASSIDGSFDYGYTF.

This sequence joins TRBV5-6 and TRBJ2-7, with 7 bases aligning to TRBD1. The germline gives CDR1 SGHDT, CDR2 YYEEEE. The CDR3 has 15 amino acids. The V and J ends lost 0 bases and 7 bases, in that order; junction bases with no gene match: 10. CDR3 residues: CASSLGTGGIWEQYF. In DNA form, the CDR3 reads TGTGCCAGCAGCTTGGGGACAGGTGGTATTTGGGAGCAGTACTTC.

This chain uses TRBV2 with TRBJ2-1; 7 nucleotides align to TRBD2. The CDR3 is 13 residues long. CDR1 and CDR2 from the germline V gene are SNHLY and FYNNEI. Unmatched junction bases numbered 5, after V lost 6 bases and J lost 6 bases. Here the CDR3 DNA reads TGTGCCAGCAGCCCCGGACTAGGCAATGAGCAGTTCTTC. This encodes CASSPGLGNEQFF.

V gene TRBV19 combines with J gene TRBJ2-1; possibly TRBD2 for D (6 bases). Germline V CDR1 and CDR2: LNHDA, SQIVND (reference sequence). This CDR3 contains 14 residues. Trimming stripped 4 bases from V and 7 bases from J, with 14 bases between. For the CDR3, the DNA is TGTGCCAGTAGTAGGGGAGGCAGGCCTAATGAGCAGTTCTTC. Its translation: CASSRGGRPNEQFF.